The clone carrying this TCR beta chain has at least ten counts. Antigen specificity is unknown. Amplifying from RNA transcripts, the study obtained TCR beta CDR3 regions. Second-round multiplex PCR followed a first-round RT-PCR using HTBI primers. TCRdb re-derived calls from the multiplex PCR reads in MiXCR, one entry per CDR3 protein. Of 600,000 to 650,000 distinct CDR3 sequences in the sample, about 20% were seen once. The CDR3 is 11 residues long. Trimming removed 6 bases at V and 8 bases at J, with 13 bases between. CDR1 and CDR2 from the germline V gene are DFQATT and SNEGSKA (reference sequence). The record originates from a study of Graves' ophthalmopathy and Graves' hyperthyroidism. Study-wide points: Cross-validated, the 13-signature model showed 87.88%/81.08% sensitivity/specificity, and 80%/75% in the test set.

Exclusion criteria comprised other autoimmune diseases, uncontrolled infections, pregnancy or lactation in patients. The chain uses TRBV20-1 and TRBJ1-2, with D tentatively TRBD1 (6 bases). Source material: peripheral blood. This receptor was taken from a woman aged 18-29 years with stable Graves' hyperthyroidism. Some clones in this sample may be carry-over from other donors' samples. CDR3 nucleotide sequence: TGCAGTGCCTTCGTAGGGGGAGGCTACACCTTC. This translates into CSAFVGGGYTF.